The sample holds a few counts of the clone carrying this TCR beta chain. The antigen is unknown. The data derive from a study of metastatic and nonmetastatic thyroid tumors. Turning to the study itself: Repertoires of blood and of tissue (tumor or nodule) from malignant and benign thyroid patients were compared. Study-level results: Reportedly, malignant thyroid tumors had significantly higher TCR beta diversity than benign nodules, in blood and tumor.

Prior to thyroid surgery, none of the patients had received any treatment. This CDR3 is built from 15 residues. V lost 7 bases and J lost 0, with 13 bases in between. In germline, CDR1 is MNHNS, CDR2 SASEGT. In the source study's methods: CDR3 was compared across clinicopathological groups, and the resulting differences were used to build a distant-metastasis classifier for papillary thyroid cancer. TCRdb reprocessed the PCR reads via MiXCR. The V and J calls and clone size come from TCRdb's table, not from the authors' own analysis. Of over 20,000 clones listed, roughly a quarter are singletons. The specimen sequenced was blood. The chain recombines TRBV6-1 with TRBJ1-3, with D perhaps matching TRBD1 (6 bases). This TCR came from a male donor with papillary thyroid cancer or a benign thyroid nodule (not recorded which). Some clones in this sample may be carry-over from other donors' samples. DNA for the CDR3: TGTGCCAGCAAAAAGGGGGTCTACTCTGGAAACACCATATATTTT. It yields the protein CASKKGVYSGNTIYF.